This is a list of T cell receptor beta chains from one sample in a study of T-cell reconstitution after alpha-beta-depleted transplantation in children. TCRdb re-derived calls from the PCR reads in MiXCR, one entry per CDR3 protein. This sample has approximately 980,000 distinct CDR3 sequences, with about 26% found just once. The sequenced sample was PBMCs, mostly from graft donor cells, obtained 360 days after TCRalphabeta/CD19-depleted stem cell transplant. These receptor sequences come from a boy in the first two years of life who had a stem cell transplant for SCID, so the T cells may come from the graft donor. Each CDR3 is given with its conserved first and last residue. D genes are given only for firm matches. Clone size is not always given. Where it is, it says once, few, many or a class for expanded clones.

size,V,J,length,D,DNA,CDR3
many,TRBV2,TRBJ2-3,14,TRBD2,TGTGCCAGCAGTGTTGCGGGGGGGATGGATACGCAGTATTTT,CASSVAGGMDTQYF
-,TRBV12-3/TRBV12-4,TRBJ1-6,17,-,TGTGCCAGCAGTTTAGGCAGAGCGAGCTCCTATAATTCACCCCTCCACTTT,CASSLGRASSYNSPLHF
few,TRBV4-1,TRBJ1-3,16,-,TGCGCCAGCAGCCAACTAGGCCATGCTGCTGGAAACACCATATATTTT,CASSQLGHAAGNTIYF
-,TRBV6-5,TRBJ1-1,13,-,TGTGCCAGCAGTTACTTTCCGAGGACTGAAGCTTTCTTT,CASSYFPRTEAFF
-,TRBV5-1,TRBJ2-1,15,TRBD1,TGCGCCAGCAGCGGGGGACAGGGGGCCCCCAATGAGCAGTTCTTC,CASSGGQGAPNEQFF
-,TRBV4-3,TRBJ2-7,17,TRBD2,TGCGCCAGCAGCCAAGGGGTTCGAGTGACTAGCTTCTACGAGCAGTACTTC,CASSQGVRVTSFYEQYF
-,TRBV11-2,TRBJ2-3,20,-,TGTGCCAGCAGCTCCCGCAGGTGGGGCGCCAGGGCGATGGGCACAGATACGCAGTATTTT,CASSSRRWGARAMGTDTQYF
-,TRBV4-1,TRBJ2-1,14,-,TGCGCCAGCAGCCAGTCTCCCGTACTGGGTGAGCAGTTCTTC,CASSQSPVLGEQFF
-,TRBV6-5,TRBJ2-3,15,TRBD1,TGTGCCAGCAGTTACTCGGGACAGGGCCCAGATACGCAGTATTTT,CASSYSGQGPDTQYF
-,TRBV20-1,TRBJ2-3,12,-,TGCAGTGCTCTCGGAGGCACAGATACGCAGTATTTT,CSALGGTDTQYF
few,TRBV7-6,TRBJ1-1,14,-,TGTGCCAGCAGCTTAGGACCTGGGGACACTGAAGCTTTCTTT,CASSLGPGDTEAFF
few,TRBV5-1,TRBJ2-2,15,TRBD1,TGCGCCAGCAGCTCGGGACAGGCCTTTACCGGGGAGCTGTTTTTT,CASSSGQAFTGELFF
-,TRBV20-1,TRBJ2-3,13,-,TGCAGTGCCATACTAGGATTTGCAGATACGCAGTATTTT,CSAILGFADTQYF
-,TRBV6-1,TRBJ2-2,18,-,TGTGCCAGCAGCGTTCTTGATCCGGACGCAGAGGGGACCGGGGAGCTGTTTTTT,CASSVLDPDAEGTGELFF
-,TRBV29-1,TRBJ1-1,14,-,TGCAGCGCAACTCCGGGACGGGGGAACACTGAAGCTTTCTTT,CSATPGRGNTEAFF
-,TRBV5-1,TRBJ2-7,15,-,TGCGCCAGCAGCTTGGACAACGACAGAAGGAACGAGCAGTACTTC,CASSLDNDRRNEQYF
few,TRBV9,TRBJ2-5,16,-,TGTGCCAGCAGCGCCACCCCGGCGGGACCCCAAGAGACCCAGTACTTC,CASSATPAGPQETQYF
few,TRBV10-3,TRBJ1-3,15,-,TGTGCCATCAGTGAGCCAGGGCGGACTGGAAACACCATATATTTT,CAISEPGRTGNTIYF
-,TRBV10-2,TRBJ2-7,14,TRBD1,TGCGCCAGCACCAGACAGGGGATGGGGTACGAGCAGTACTTC,CASTRQGMGYEQYF
few,TRBV5-1,TRBJ2-7,14,-,TGCGCCAGCAGCTTGTTCGGCAGGGCTTACGAGCAGTACTTC,CASSLFGRAYEQYF
-,TRBV3-1,TRBJ1-1,12,-,TGTGCCTCCAGCAAGCCAGACGGTGAAGCTTTCTTT,CASSKPDGEAFF
few,TRBV19,TRBJ2-5,12,-,TGTGCCAGTAGTATCGGTGAAGAGACCCAGTACTTC,CASSIGEETQYF
few,TRBV2,TRBJ2-3,14,-,TGTGCCAGCAGTGACTGGACTAGCACAGATACGCAGTATTTT,CASSDWTSTDTQYF
-,TRBV12-3/TRBV12-4,TRBJ2-2,15,-,TGTGCCAGCAGTTTCCGGGACACCTACACCGGGGAGCTGTTTTTT,CASSFRDTYTGELFF
-,TRBV27,TRBJ2-1,12,TRBD1,TGTGCCACCACAGGGGTTCGCGGTGAGCAGTTCTTC,CATTGVRGEQFF
-,TRBV12-3/TRBV12-4,TRBJ1-1,13,-,TGTGCCAGCACCCGCGGGCCCAACACTGAAGCTTTCTTT,CASTRGPNTEAFF
-,TRBV7-9,TRBJ1-2,16,-,TGTGCCAGCAGCTTAGTAGTCGGGGTCGTGGACTATGGCTACACCTTC,CASSLVVGVVDYGYTF
-,TRBV13,TRBJ2-5,14,-,TGTGCCAGCAGCTTCCGGGAAGAAAGAGAGACCCAGTACTTC,CASSFREERETQYF
few,TRBV6-5,TRBJ2-5,14,-,TGTGCCAGCAGTTACGGTGGGGCAGCGGAGACCCAGTACTTC,CASSYGGAAETQYF
few,TRBV6-4,TRBJ2-3,16,TRBD2,TGTGCCAGCAGTGACTCGCGGGGGGGCGGGGCAGATACGCAGTATTTT,CASSDSRGGGADTQYF
few,TRBV2,TRBJ2-2,15,-,TGTGCCAGCAGTTTTAGCGGCCCTGGGACCGGGGAGCTGTTTTTT,CASSFSGPGTGELFF
few,TRBV12-3/TRBV12-4,TRBJ2-7,13,-,TGTGCCAGCAGCAAGACAGCCCTCTACGAGCAGTACTTC,CASSKTALYEQYF
few,TRBV20-1,TRBJ2-5,13,-,TGCAGTGCTAGGATCCAGGGCCAAGAGACCCAGTACTTC,CSARIQGQETQYF
few,TRBV15,TRBJ2-3,17,-,TGTGCCACCAGCAGAGCGGTACAGGGACCTAGCACAGATACGCAGTATTTT,CATSRAVQGPSTDTQYF
-,TRBV5-1,TRBJ2-1,15,TRBD2,TGCGCCAGCAGCCCCGGGGGGGGCAGATTCAATGAGCAGTTCTTC,CASSPGGGRFNEQFF
-,TRBV7-9,TRBJ2-7,15,-,TGTGCCAGCAGCGTTAAGGGCGCCGGCTCCTACGAGCACTACTTC,CASSVKGAGSYEHYF
-,TRBV29-1,TRBJ2-1,13,TRBD1,TGCAGCGTCAAAACTGGACAGGCAGATACAAAGTTCTTC,CSVKTGQADTKFF
-,TRBV4-2,TRBJ2-5,16,TRBD2,TGTGCCAGCAGCCCCGGGGGGGCCGCAACTCGAGAGACCCAGTACTTC,CASSPGGAATRETQYF
-,TRBV7-3,TRBJ2-1,13,TRBD2,TGTGCCAGCAGCTCGGGGGGGCCGGATGAGCAGTTCTTC,CASSSGGPDEQFF
-,TRBV11-2,TRBJ2-7,16,-,TGTGCCAGCAGCGTATTCTCGGGAGAGGGGTTCTACGAGCAGTACTTC,CASSVFSGEGFYEQYF
few,TRBV20-1,TRBJ1-5,13,-,TGCAGTGCTAGCGGAGATACCGATCAGCCCCAGCATTTT,CSASGDTDQPQHF
-,TRBV28,TRBJ1-1,15,TRBD1,TGTGCCAGCCCGCCAGGGGGACGGAAGAACACTGAAGCTTTCTTT,CASPPGGRKNTEAFF
few,TRBV18,TRBJ2-7,14,-,TGTGCCAGCTCACCAGACAGATTCAACAACGAGCAGTACTTC,CASSPDRFNNEQYF
few,TRBV12-3/TRBV12-4,TRBJ2-3,17,TRBD2,TGTGCCAGCAGTTTGGGGTCCGGACTAGCCAGCACAGATACGCAGTATTTT,CASSLGSGLASTDTQYF
few,TRBV4-3,TRBJ2-2,16,TRBD1,TGCGCCAGCAGCCAAAGGGACAGGCCGAACACCGGGGAGCTGTTTTTT,CASSQRDRPNTGELFF
few,TRBV18,TRBJ2-3,17,TRBD1,TGTGCCAGCTCACCACTAATACGGACAGGGGGCGCAGATACGCAGTATTTT,CASSPLIRTGGADTQYF
-,TRBV5-1,TRBJ2-1,16,TRBD2,TGCGCCAGCAGCTTGAGTGCGGGGGACCCCTACAATGAGCAGTTCTTC,CASSLSAGDPYNEQFF
-,TRBV5-1,TRBJ2-5,17,TRBD2,TGCGCCAGCAGCTTCGGTCGGGGGGGGGCTCCCTCAGAGACCCAGTACTTC,CASSFGRGGAPSETQYF
few,TRBV5-1,TRBJ2-1,15,TRBD2,TGCGCCAGCAGCCCGGGACTAGCGGGGGACGGTGAGCAGTTCTTC,CASSPGLAGDGEQFF
few,TRBV5-5,TRBJ2-4,15,-,TGTGCCAGCAGCTTTGGGGGTTCAGCCAAAAACATTCAGTACTTC,CASSFGGSAKNIQYF
-,TRBV24-1,TRBJ2-3,13,-,TGTGCCACCAGGCTGGGACTCCAAGATACGCAGTATTTT,CATRLGLQDTQYF
few,TRBV10-3,TRBJ1-6,13,-,TGTGCCATCGGTAAGGGGATGAATTCACCCCTCCACTTT,CAIGKGMNSPLHF
-,TRBV3-1,TRBJ2-1,15,TRBD2,TGTGCCAGCAGCCAAGATCCGGGGGGGCTCGATGAGCAGTTCTTC,CASSQDPGGLDEQFF
-,TRBV9,TRBJ1-1,17,TRBD1,TGTGCCAGCAGCGAGGCAACACAGGGGGCCACGGACACTGAAGCTTTCTTT,CASSEATQGATDTEAFF
many,TRBV7-9,TRBJ2-1,16,-,TGTGCCAGCAGGCGGGCGGGCCGTAGCTCCTACAATGAGCAGTTCTTC,CASRRAGRSSYNEQFF
-,TRBV9,TRBJ1-2,16,TRBD1,TGTGCCAGCAGCCTTAACGACAGGGATTTTTCCTATGGCTACACCTTC,CASSLNDRDFSYGYTF
few,TRBV6-1,TRBJ1-2,14,TRBD1,TGTGCCAGCAGTGGCCGAATTGACAGGGGTGGCTACACCTTC,CASSGRIDRGGYTF
-,TRBV20-1,TRBJ2-3,14,TRBD2,TGCAGTGCTAGTTTCAGCGGGGGGGCAGATACGCAGTATTTT,CSASFSGGADTQYF
-,TRBV7-3,TRBJ2-7,16,TRBD1,TGTGCCAGCAGCCCCGGGACAGGGGGCTTCGTCGACGAGCAGTACTTC,CASSPGTGGFVDEQYF
-,TRBV7-9,TRBJ2-1,16,TRBD2,TGTGCCAGCAGCATCAAGCGGGGGAGCTCCTACAATGAGCAGTTCTTC,CASSIKRGSSYNEQFF